This paragraph reports one T cell receptor beta chain. This clonotype was detected only a few times. Which antigen it targets is not known. Base qualities are not at hand, and no much larger clone is one base apart. These data belong to a study of T-cell memory formation after mild COVID-19 (dated by TCRdb to the early 2020s). General notes on the study: TCR sequence clusters from the two donors were largely donor specific. Two young, previously healthy adult volunteers made up the cohort, one male and one female. T-cell clones expanding and contracting after mild COVID-19 in two donors were tracked by longitudinal TCRalpha and TCRbeta repertoire sequencing.

Sequencing was performed on an Illumina NovaSeq 6000. TCRalpha and TCRbeta cDNA libraries were built by 5'RACE with constant-segment primers, adding sample barcodes and unique molecular identifiers. RNA was extracted from every sample with Trizol reagent. Amplification of the libraries took two PCR steps, and the second step added a second sample barcode plus Illumina TruSeq adapters. The libraries were sequenced on an Illumina NovaSeq using 2 x 150 bp paired-end reads. The original pipeline was this. Demultiplexing of reads and collapsing into UMI-guided consensus sequences were performed with migec v1.2.7. Using mixcr v2.1.11, the UMI consensuses were aligned to TRA and TRB V and J templates and assembled into clonotypes. Clonotypes were classified as expanded or contracted when called significant by both edgeR and NoisET, with noise models trained on biological replicates. edgeR calls used a false discovery rate-adjusted p below 0.01 and a log2 fold-change threshold of 1. As an exploratory analysis of dynamics, max-normalized trajectories of the 1000 most abundant clonotypes were examined with PCA combined with hierarchical clustering. Separately sequenced CD4+ and CD8+ repertoires were used to assign a CD4 or CD8 phenotype to each responding clone. TCRdb handled the public reads itself, with Q25 trimming in fastp and clone calling in MiXCR, and kept productive beta chains. Rows are combined by CDR3 protein, so each entry shows the most common genes and DNA. TCRdb's processing, not the authors' own work, is the source of the V and J calls. Across this sample there are 340,000 or so distinct CDR3 sequences, with over 10% seen only once. The top ten clonotypes cover about 21% of the sample.

Ficoll-Paque density gradient centrifugation was used to isolate PBMCs. Overall study outcomes, separate from this receptor: The detection of some responding clones in pre-infection memory suggests that pre-existing cross-reactive memory T cells joined the SARS-CoV-2 response. Clones contracting from day 15 to 85 had balanced CD4/CD8 phenotypes, while a second wave expanding from day 15 to 37 was biased towards CD4+. Only a couple of mild cases were covered by the study, and larger cohorts that include severe cases with pre-infection samples were considered necessary. SARS-CoV-2 specificity of the second-wave clones peaking on day 37 was not confirmed. Contracting CD4+ clones were found mainly in CM and EM memory subsets, while CD8+ clones were enriched in EMRA.

Including cysteine and phenylalanine, the CDR3 has 14 amino acids. Solely the CDR3 DNA is kept, with 42 bases framed from the first base. V gives up 6 bases and J gives up 5 bases, and the segment between their germline ends measures 16 bases. CDR1 is given as MNHEY and CDR2 as SVGAGI, both from the germline V gene. Source material: PBMCs or a T cell subset sorted from them (not recorded which). This TCR came from a young man who had mild COVID-19 (a few samples of this study predate the infection). The sample titles of this study are shuffled in the database, so cell type and time point are left out; the donor was told from shared clones. The chain is made from TRBV6-5 and TRBJ2-5, and the D gene may be TRBD2, 7 bases matching. The nucleotide sequence reads TGTGCCAGCAGGGCCCGGGGGGCGGGGGAGACCCAGTACTTC. The encoded protein is CASRARGAGETQYF.